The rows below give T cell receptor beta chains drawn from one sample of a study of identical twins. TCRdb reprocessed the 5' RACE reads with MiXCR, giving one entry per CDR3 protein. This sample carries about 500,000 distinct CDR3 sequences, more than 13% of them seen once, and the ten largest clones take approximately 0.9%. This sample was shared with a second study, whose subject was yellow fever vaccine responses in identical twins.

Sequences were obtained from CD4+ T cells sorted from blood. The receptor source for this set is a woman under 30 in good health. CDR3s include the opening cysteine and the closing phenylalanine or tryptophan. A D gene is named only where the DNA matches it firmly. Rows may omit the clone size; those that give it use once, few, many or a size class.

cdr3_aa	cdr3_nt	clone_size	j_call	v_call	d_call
CASSPRLLQETQYF	TGTGCCAGCAGCCCTCGACTCTTGCAAGAGACCCAGTACTTC	few	TRBJ2-5	TRBV6-1	.
CASSETGARTGELFF	TGTGCCAGCAGTGAAACAGGGGCGAGGACCGGGGAGCTGTTTTTT	.	TRBJ2-2	TRBV6-1	TRBD1
CASSLGPSGRATDTQYF	TGTGCCAGCAGCTTGGGCCCAAGCGGGAGGGCCACAGATACGCAGTATTTT	few	TRBJ2-3	TRBV5-6	TRBD2
CASSYSSDRAYEQYF	TGTGCCAGCAGTTACTCATCGGACCGGGCCTACGAGCAGTACTTC	many	TRBJ2-7	TRBV6-5	.
CASRQAGTDTQYF	TGTGCCAGCCGACAGGCGGGTACAGATACGCAGTATTTT	.	TRBJ2-3	TRBV27	.
CASSQGTLNEQFF	TGTGCCAGCAGCCAAGGGACGCTAAATGAGCAGTTCTTC	few	TRBJ2-1	TRBV3-1	.
CAWSEWEAFYNEQFF	TGTGCCTGGAGTGAGTGGGAGGCCTTCTACAATGAGCAGTTCTTC	once	TRBJ2-1	TRBV30	.
CSASETGGYEQYF	TGCAGTGCTAGCGAAACGGGAGGGTACGAGCAGTACTTC	few	TRBJ2-7	TRBV20-1	TRBD2
CATTGGGDTQYF	TGTGCCACCACGGGAGGGGGGGATACGCAGTATTTT	many	TRBJ2-3	TRBV10-3	TRBD2
CASSLAGVPSGANVLTF	TGTGCCAGCAGTTTAGCGGGGGTACCCTCTGGGGCCAACGTCCTGACTTTC	.	TRBJ2-6	TRBV12-3/TRBV12-4	.
CAISTGGGTNEKLFF	TGTGCCATCAGCACAGGGGGAGGAACTAATGAAAAACTGTTTTTT	many	TRBJ1-4	TRBV10-3	TRBD1
CASKLMNTEAFF	TGTGCCAGCAAATTAATGAACACTGAAGCTTTCTTT	few	TRBJ1-1	TRBV6-2/TRBV6-3	.
CASTPILGQGPINEQFF	TGTGCCAGTACCCCCATTTTGGGACAGGGTCCCATTAATGAGCAGTTCTTC	.	TRBJ2-1	TRBV19	TRBD1
CASSPSSASGSYEQYF	TGTGCCAGCAGTCCATCCTCCGCCTCGGGCTCCTACGAGCAGTACTTC	many	TRBJ2-7	TRBV12-3/TRBV12-4	.
CASSHRGTSGANEQFF	TGTGCCAGCAGCCACCGTGGGACTAGCGGGGCCAATGAGCAGTTCTTC	few	TRBJ2-1	TRBV3-1	TRBD2
CASSHPDRVAQYF	TGTGCCAGCAGCCACCCCGACAGGGTGGCCCAGTACTTC	.	TRBJ2-5	TRBV3-1	TRBD1
CATGLAGPVQYF	TGTGCCACCGGACTAGCGGGGCCGGTTCAGTACTTC	.	TRBJ2-4	TRBV10-3	TRBD2
CASSLAGLGNTIYF	TGTGCCAGCAGCTTGGCGGGACTAGGAAACACCATATATTTT	few	TRBJ1-3	TRBV5-4	.
CASSLAGGTAYNEQFF	TGCGCCAGCAGCTTGGCCGGGGGAACGGCCTACAATGAGCAGTTCTTC	.	TRBJ2-1	TRBV5-1	.
CSVVEGGTEAFF	TGCAGCGTTGTTGAGGGAGGCACTGAAGCTTTCTTT	many	TRBJ1-1	TRBV29-1	.
CATLSSYNEQFF	TGTGCCACCTTGAGCTCCTACAATGAGCAGTTCTTC	few	TRBJ2-1	TRBV24-1	.
CASSEQGYQPQHF	TGTGCCAGCAGTGAACAGGGTTATCAGCCCCAGCATTTT	few	TRBJ1-5	TRBV12-3/TRBV12-4	.
CASSSDGAYEQYF	TGTGCCAGCAGCTCGGACGGGGCCTACGAGCAGTACTTC	many	TRBJ2-7	TRBV7-2	.
CASSLARNNYEQYF	TGTGCCAGCAGCTTAGCCCGAAACAACTACGAGCAGTACTTC	few	TRBJ2-7	TRBV7-8	.
CASTTVYGYTF	TGTGCCAGCACGACAGTTTATGGCTACACCTTC	few	TRBJ1-2	TRBV28	.
CSAREGQVAGELFF	TGCAGTGCTAGAGAGGGACAGGTAGCCGGGGAGCTGTTTTTT	.	TRBJ2-2	TRBV20-1	TRBD1
CSARVGGLYNEQFF	TGCAGTGCTAGAGTGGGAGGGCTCTACAATGAGCAGTTCTTC	many	TRBJ2-1	TRBV20-1	TRBD2
CATSTRTSENTGELFF	TGTGCCACCAGTACGCGGACTAGCGAGAACACCGGGGAGCTGTTTTTT	.	TRBJ2-2	TRBV24-1	TRBD2
CASSLQGSTGNTIYF	TGTGCCAGCAGCTTGCAGGGGTCAACTGGAAACACCATATATTTT	.	TRBJ1-3	TRBV5-6	.
CASSRRGGVGETQYF	TGTGCCAGCAGTCGTCGTGGCGGGGTCGGTGAGACCCAGTACTTC	.	TRBJ2-5	TRBV7-6	.
CASSLTGTAYEQYF	TGTGCCAGCAGCTTAACGGGGACCGCTTACGAGCAGTACTTC	.	TRBJ2-7	TRBV7-2	.
CATYSLAGASTDTQYF	TGTGCCACCTATTCACTAGCGGGGGCTAGTACAGATACGCAGTATTTT	.	TRBJ2-3	TRBV6-1	TRBD2
CASSPQAGSGTDTQYF	TGTGCCAGCAGCCCTCAGGCGGGCTCGGGCACAGATACGCAGTATTTT	.	TRBJ2-3	TRBV3-1	.
CASSWDSRSLEELFF	TGCGCCAGCAGCTGGGACAGCAGGTCGCTCGAGGAGCTGTTTTTT	few	TRBJ2-2	TRBV5-1	TRBD1
CASSEDRTETQYF	TGTGCCAGCAGTGAAGACAGAACAGAGACCCAGTACTTC	.	TRBJ2-5	TRBV2	.
CASSFTGQGVNGYTF	TGTGCCAGCAGCTTTACGGGACAGGGAGTCAATGGCTACACCTTC	many	TRBJ1-2	TRBV7-8	TRBD1